The 20 T cell receptor beta chains below were found in one sample sequenced in a study of shared clonotypes between healthy human individuals. Assay: immunoSEQ multiplex PCR; the TCRdb copy retains only in-frame clones and omits some. Among about 2.3 million clones, more than 80% were seen once, and the ten largest hold 0.3% to 0.4%. The sample was naive CD4+ T cells from PBMCs. The subset here: CD45RA+ positively selected. The receptors originated from a man younger than 35 in good health. Some clones in this sample may be carry-over from other donors' samples.

This chain uses TRBV5-4 with TRBJ2-1; TRBD2 matches at 9 bases. Germline lookup yields CDR1 SGHNT and CDR2 YYREEE (reference sequence). J gave up 9 bases and V 2 bases, and 12 bases lay outside the gene matches. This CDR3 comprises 16 residues. CDR3 amino acids: CASSFGGTSRSGEQFF. The CDR3 region has the DNA TGTGCCAGCAGCTTTGGCGGGACTAGCAGATCAGGTGAGCAGTTCTTC.

The rearrangement joins TRBV2 to TRBJ2-2; perhaps D is TRBD1 or TRBD2 (5 bases each). This CDR3 has 15 amino acids. V gave up 7 bases and J gave up 0 bases, with 12 bases separating them. From germline, CDR1 is SNHLY and CDR2 FYNNEI. Here the CDR3 DNA reads TGTGCCAGCATTTTAGGGACGCCGAACACCGGGGAGCTGTTTTTT. Translated, it gives CASILGTPNTGELFF.

The CDR3 reads CASSAIRQGEQYF. CDR3 DNA sequence: TGTGCCAGCAGCGCCATTCGACAGGGAGAGCAGTACTTC. V gene TRBV7-7 combines with J gene TRBJ2-7; 7 bases are a match to TRBD1. CDR3 size: 13 residues. The junction had 8 bases not matched to a gene; V was cut back by 5 bases and J by 7 bases. Germline V lookup: CDR1 SSHAT, CDR2 FNYEAQ (reference sequence).

The chain carries TRBV11-2 and TRBJ1-2; 10 bases are shared with TRBD1. The CDR3 runs 14 residues. The V gene's germline CDR1 is SGHAT and CDR2 FQNNGV. The J segment lost 4 bases and the V segment lost 11 bases, leaving 10 bases of the junction unmatched. CDR3 coding DNA: TGTGCCCCTCCCGGGACAGGGGTCCCCTATGGCTACACCTTC. Amino acids: CAPPGTGVPYGYTF.

This clone was seen only once. The rearrangement links TRBV28 to TRBJ2-1; TRBD2 is a possible D gene (5 bases). The CDR3 has 14 residues. In germline, CDR1 is MDHEN, CDR2 SYDVKM. The V end was cut by 3 bases, the J end by 3 bases, with 9 bases between. The CDR3 sequence is CASSLVGDYNEQFF. The CDR3 DNA reads as TGTGCCAGCAGTTTGGTCGGGGACTACAATGAGCAGTTCTTC.

The chain couples TRBV5-1 to TRBJ2-7, with no clear D. Germline V lookup: CDR1 SGHRS, CDR2 YFSETQ. The germline V and J ends were trimmed by 2 bases and 7 bases, with 10 bases remaining between them. The CDR3 consists of 12 residues. CDR3 residues: CASSFWVMEQYF. The CDR3 DNA follows: TGCGCCAGCAGCTTTTGGGTAATGGAGCAGTACTTC. Filled out from reference TRBV5-1 and TRBJ2-7, the complete variable domain reads KAGVTQTPRYLIKTRGQQVTLSCSPISGHRSVSWYQQTPGQGLQFLFEYFSETQRNKGNFPGRFSGRQFSNSRSEMNVSTLELGDSALYLCASSFWVMEQYFGPGTRLTVT.

V usage is TRBV2 and J usage is TRBJ2-4; 7 nucleotides align to TRBD2. CDR3 size: 16 residues. CDR1 SNHLY and CDR2 FYNNEI come from the germline V gene. The junction had 11 bases not matched to a gene; V was cut back by 3 bases and J by 6 bases. CDR3 loop: CASSDSRERIGNIQYF. The DNA for the CDR3 is TGTGCCAGCAGTGACTCGCGGGAGCGGATCGGAAACATTCAGTACTTC.

The chain recombines TRBV21-1 with TRBJ1-1; TRBD1 is taken as the D call from the table, unchecked against the DNA. TRBV21-1 counts as a pseudogene. CDR3 length: 15 residues. The CDR3 region has the DNA TGTGCCAGCAGCGCAACCCCACCGGGGACAGGGACAACTTTCTTT. Its translation is CASSATPPGTGTTFF.

The chain carries TRBV5-5 and TRBJ2-1; tentative D call: TRBD2 (6 bases). CDR3 length equals 15 residues. CDR1 and CDR2 from the germline V gene are SGHKS and YYEKEE (reference sequence). With 2 bases removed from V and 6 bases from J, the gap between germline ends came to 15 bases. In DNA, the CDR3 is TGTGCCAGCAGCTTTTTGGGGACCGGGGGCAATGAGCAGTTCTTC. Protein: CASSFLGTGGNEQFF.

This chain joins TRBV7-9 and TRBJ1-2; 8 bases fit TRBD1. Trimming cost V 5 bases and J 4 bases; bases outside gene matches: 6. CDR3 length equals 14 residues. Germline CDR1 reads SEHNR; CDR2 reads FQNEAQ (reference sequence). The CDR3 reads CASSAAGGVYGYTF. DNA of the CDR3: TGTGCCAGCAGCGCGGCAGGGGGCGTCTATGGCTACACCTTC.

The rearrangement links TRBV5-1 to TRBJ1-2; a weak D match, TRBD1 (5 bases). Germline CDR1 reads SGHRS; CDR2 reads YFSETQ. CDR3 length equals 14 residues. V shed 2 bases and J shed 2 bases, with 10 bases lying between them. As DNA, the CDR3 is TGCGCCAGCAGCTTCGACAGCAACAACTATGGCTACACCTTC. This encodes CASSFDSNNYGYTF.

V and J are TRBV25-1 and TRBJ1-4, with D unclear. The germline gives CDR1 MGHDK, CDR2 SYGVNS. V lost 6 bases to trimming and J lost 8 bases, with 22 bases between them. CDR3 size: 16 residues. CDR3 nucleotides: TGTGCCAGCAGACCATCGGGATTGCGAAAAGGGGAAAAACTGTTTTTT. It yields the protein CASRPSGLRKGEKLFF.

This clone was observed once. This chain joins TRBV10-3 and TRBJ2-7; D might be TRBD2 (5 bases). The ends were cut back, 3 bases at V and 7 bases at J, with 16 bases in the middle. The CDR3 length is 14 residues. Germline assignment: CDR1 ENHRY and CDR2 SYGVKD. The CDR3 nucleotides read TGTGCCATCAGTGACGGGGTCGGCAGTTGGGAGCAGTACTTC. As protein: CAISDGVGSWEQYF.

The chain links TRBV7-2 to TRBJ1-1, with D perhaps matching TRBD1 (6 bases). V gave up 0 bases and J gave up 11 bases, with 13 bases separating them. The CDR3 has 13 amino acids. Germline assignment: CDR1 SGHTA and CDR2 FQGNSA. CDR3 loop: CASSLASDREAFF. CDR3 nucleotides: TGTGCCAGCAGCTTAGCTTCGGACAGAGAGGCTTTCTTT.

The rearrangement links TRBV7-9 to TRBJ1-2; D may be TRBD1 (5 bases). Germline V gene data show CDR1 as SEHNR and CDR2 as FQNEAQ (reference sequence). V lost 7 bases and J 3 bases, leaving 12 bases between the germline ends. The CDR3 extends over 13 amino acids. The CDR3 loop is CASIRGVDYGYTF. The CDR3 DNA follows: TGTGCCAGCATCCGAGGGGTGGACTATGGCTACACCTTC.

The V and J genes are TRBV18 and TRBJ2-7; 9 positions match TRBD1. The length of the CDR3 is 14 residues. Germline values: CDR1 KGHSH, CDR2 LQKENI. Trimming took 4 bases from V and 3 from J; bases not matched to a gene: 4. CDR3 residues: CASSRQGGNYEQYF. Here the CDR3 DNA reads TGTGCCAGCTCACGACAGGGGGGTAACTACGAGCAGTACTTC.

As regards this clone: Within the sample, other DNA sequences also encode this same CDR3. The chain combines TRBV5-4 with TRBJ2-3; 11 nucleotides match TRBD2. Germline V gives CDR1 SGHNT, CDR2 YYREEE (reference sequence). The CDR3 length is 16 residues. The trim removed 3 bases at V and 0 bases at J, leaving 3 bases unmatched. In nucleotides, the CDR3 is TGTGCCAGCAGCTATAGGACTAGCGGGAGCACAGATACGCAGTATTTT. Protein product: CASSYRTSGSTDTQYF.

For this clone: The identical CDR3 is also encoded by other nucleotide sequences in the sample. This chain connects TRBV18 to TRBJ1-5, with 8 bases fitting TRBD1. V trimming: 2 bases; J trimming: 2 bases; junction bases outside the gene matches: 5. Germline-derived CDR1 and CDR2 are KGHSH and LQKENI. This CDR3 spans 16 amino acids. The CDR3 spells CASSPTGQGGNQPQHF. The CDR3 nucleotides read TGTGCCAGCTCACCAACCGGACAGGGAGGCAATCAGCCCCAGCATTTT.

The V and J genes are TRBV30 and TRBJ1-6; D is uncertain. CDR1 GTSNPN and CDR2 SVGIG come from the germline V gene (reference sequence). The CDR3 length is 14 residues. The V and J ends lost 3 bases and 7 bases respectively, with 13 bases between them. CDR3 sequence: CAWRLESRNSPLHF. CDR3 nucleotide sequence: TGTGCCTGGAGACTGGAGAGTAGAAATTCACCCCTCCACTTT.

The rearrangement links TRBV15 to TRBJ2-2, with D tentatively TRBD1 (6 bases). Trimming took off 0 bases at V and 7 bases at J, with 12 bases between the two ends. This CDR3 comprises 15 residues. Germline loops: CDR1 LNHNV, CDR2 YYDKDF (reference sequence). CDR3 sequence (DNA): TGTGCCACCAGCAGAGATGTTCAGGGGATCGGGGAGCTGTTTTTT. Protein sequence: CATSRDVQGIGELFF.